The 18 T cell receptor beta chains reported below all come from one sample, sequenced in a study of T cells in localized non-small cell lung cancer. Profiled with immunoSEQ multiplex PCR; TCRdb holds only in-frame clones, not every one. Here the sample spans approximately 34,000 clones, just over 90% being singletons. This material consisted of peripheral blood, taken before any cancer treatment. The source of these receptors is a female donor of 60 years or more with stage I lung adenocarcinoma.

The chain links TRBV7-3 to TRBJ2-5; no reliable D call. The length of the CDR3 is 12 residues. Germline V gene data show CDR1 as SGHTA and CDR2 as FQGTGA. V gave up 3 bases and J gave up 0 bases, with 2 bases separating them. The CDR3 spells CASSFNQETQYF. The CDR3 region has the DNA TGTGCCAGCAGCTTCAACCAAGAGACCCAGTACTTC. The full variable domain, in which reference TRBV7-3 and TRBJ2-5 provide the parts outside the CDR3, is GAGVSQTPSNKVTEKGKYVELRCDPISGHTALYWYRQSLGQGPEFLIYFQGTGAADDSGLPNDRFFAVRPEGSVSTLKIQRTERGDSAVYLCASSFNQETQYFGPGTRLLVL.

The V call is TRBV28, the J call TRBJ2-2; maybe TRBD1 (6 bases). CDR1 and CDR2 from the germline V gene are MDHEN and SYDVKM. V was pared by 10 bases and J by 3 bases, with 18 bases between. The CDR3 is made up of 15 amino acids. CDR3 nucleotides: TGTGCCACCCTTTCGGCAGGGGTTGACACCGGGGAGCTGTTTTTT. Translated: CATLSAGVDTGELFF.

CDR3 in amino acids: CASRRQPRGTGELFF. CDR3 nucleotides: TGTGCCAGCAGGAGACAGCCTCGGGGCACCGGGGAGCTGTTTTTT. The gene calls are TRBV6-5 and TRBJ2-2; either TRBD1 or TRBD2 may fit D (5 bases each). The V gene lost 6 bases and the J gene lost 4 bases, with 15 bases spanning the gap. Germline assignment: CDR1 MNHEY and CDR2 SVGAGI. The CDR3 loop spans 15 amino acids.

The J gene is TRBJ2-7, the V gene TRBV23-1; D is ambiguous. TRBV23-1 is recorded as an ORF, its role being uncertain. The germline V and J ends were trimmed by 7 bases and 1 base, with 14 bases remaining between them. The CDR3 has 14 residues. The CDR3 nucleotides are TGCGCCAGCACCTCTAGAATCCCATCCTACGAGCAGTACGTC. This translates into CASTSRIPSYEQYV.

The chain has TRBV5-1 and TRBJ2-1; 12 bases align to TRBD1. CDR3 length: 15 residues. After removal of 5 bases from V and 7 bases from J, the junction contained 7 bases not matched to a gene. In germline, CDR1 is SGHRS, CDR2 YFSETQ. The chain's CDR3 is CASSSGQGAGNEQFF. CDR3 nucleotide sequence: TGCGCCAGCAGTTCGGGACAGGGGGCGGGGAATGAGCAGTTCTTC. The full variable domain, in which reference TRBV5-1 and TRBJ2-1 provide the parts outside the CDR3, is KAGVTQTPRYLIKTRGQQVTLSCSPISGHRSVSWYQQTPGQGLQFLFEYFSETQRNKGNFPGRFSGRQFSNSRSEMNVSTLELGDSALYLCASSSGQGAGNEQFFGPGTRLTVL.

Here the CDR3 reads CASSYGQGEGYTF. CDR3 nucleotide sequence: TGTGCCAGCAGTTACGGACAGGGCGAGGGCTACACCTTC. The chain carries TRBV6-5 and TRBJ1-2; TRBD1 agrees at 8 bases. V shed 2 bases and J 8 bases; nucleotides not matched to a gene: 4. Germline CDR1 MNHEY, CDR2 SVGAGI. CDR3 length: 13 residues.

DNA of the CDR3: TGTGCCAGCGGCAACCCGGGACAGGGCACAGATACGCAGTATTTT. It codes for CASGNPGQGTDTQYF. This chain connects TRBV5-4 to TRBJ2-3; the match to TRBD1 covers 8 bases. Trimming at V came to 7 bases and at J to 1 base, leaving 8 bases not matched to a gene. CDR1 is SGHNT and CDR2 is YYREEE in the germline V gene (reference sequence). The CDR3 extends over 15 amino acids.

The chain joins TRBV11-3 to TRBJ2-1, with D perhaps matching TRBD2 (5 bases). CDR3 length equals 12 residues. V gave up 7 bases and J gave up 8 bases, with 12 bases separating them. Per the germline V gene, CDR1 is SGHNT and CDR2 is YENEEA. The CDR3 DNA is TGTGCCAGCACCATTCACGGGGATGAGCAGTTCTTC. Its translation: CASTIHGDEQFF.

V usage is TRBV4-1 and J usage is TRBJ2-2, with 8 bases fitting TRBD2. This CDR3 contains 17 residues. J gave up 4 bases and V 4 bases, and 11 bases lay outside the gene matches. Germline loops: CDR1 MGHRA, CDR2 YSYEKL. The CDR3 region is CASSRLIGGGGTGELFF. CDR3 coding DNA: TGCGCCAGCAGCCGCCTAATCGGGGGGGGTGGCACCGGGGAGCTGTTTTTT.

The chain recombines TRBV2 with TRBJ2-7, with TRBD2 identical over 10 bases. There are 14 residues in the CDR3. From germline, CDR1 is SNHLY and CDR2 FYNNEI. Germline trimming cut 4 bases from V and 6 bases from J; bases unmatched to any gene: 6. CDR3 DNA sequence: TGTGCCAGCAGTGGAAGCGGGGGGGCCCCCGAGCAGTACTTC. This codes for CASSGSGGAPEQYF.

The chain combines TRBV28 with TRBJ2-3; D possibly corresponds to TRBD1 (5 bases). The V and J ends lost 3 bases and 0 bases respectively, with 10 bases between them. Germline V gene lookup returns CDR1 MDHEN and CDR2 SYDVKM. The CDR3 spans 15 residues. DNA of the CDR3: TGTGCCAGCAGTTTTCAGGGTCCTAGCACAGATACGCAGTATTTT. Protein: CASSFQGPSTDTQYF.

In DNA form, the CDR3 reads TGTGCCAGCAGCGTGGAAGGTGAGCAGTTCTTC. Its protein product is CASSVEGEQFF. The chain joins TRBV9 to TRBJ2-1; no firm D call. Trimming took off 2 bases at V and 9 bases at J, with 6 bases between the two ends. This CDR3 has 11 residues. Per the germline V gene, CDR1 is SGDLS and CDR2 is YYNGEE.

The V call is TRBV21-1, the J call TRBJ1-1; the DNA was not compared with TRBD1, the D call given in the table. TRBV21-1 is marked as a pseudogene. The CDR3 contains 13 residues. CDR3 DNA: TGTGCCAGCAGCAGCCAGGGTTTCACTGAAGCTTTCTTT. Protein sequence: CASSSQGFTEAFF.

The chain employs TRBV5-4 and TRBJ1-1; 8 bases line up with TRBD1. CDR1 and CDR2 from the germline V gene are SGHNT and YYREEE (reference sequence). The J segment lost 2 bases and the V segment lost 4 bases, leaving 4 bases of the junction unmatched. This CDR3 has 14 residues. The CDR3: CASSTGQANTEAFF. In DNA, the CDR3 is TGTGCCAGCAGCACGGGACAGGCCAACACTGAAGCTTTCTTT.

The J gene is TRBJ1-3, the V gene TRBV19; D uncertain. The CDR3 has 14 amino acids. Germline CDR1 reads LNHDA; CDR2 reads SQIVND (reference sequence). The germline V and J ends were trimmed by 7 bases and 0 bases, with 10 bases remaining between them. Here the CDR3 reads CASKRQSSGNTIYF. The CDR3 DNA reads as TGTGCCAGTAAAAGGCAGTCCTCTGGAAACACCATATATTTT.

V usage is TRBV27 and J usage is TRBJ2-7, with TRBD1 matching 8 bases. This CDR3 spans 14 amino acids. Trimming cost V 5 bases and J 5 bases; bases outside gene matches: 8. CDR1 is MNHEY and CDR2 is SMNVEV in the germline V gene (reference sequence). CDR3 sequence: CASSPWGQENEQYF. CDR3 in DNA: TGTGCCAGCAGTCCATGGGGACAGGAAAACGAGCAGTACTTC.

CDR3 sequence reads: CASISRDRGIGYTF. CDR3 nucleotide sequence: TGTGCCAGTATCTCTCGGGACAGGGGGATCGGCTACACCTTC. The chain uses TRBV19 and TRBJ1-2; 11 nucleotides line up with TRBD1. Per germline, CDR1 LNHDA and CDR2 SQIVND (reference sequence). The CDR3 is 14 residues long. The J segment lost 8 bases and the V segment lost 7 bases, leaving 9 bases of the junction unmatched. Looking up the rest from reference TRBV19 and TRBJ1-2 gives the full variable domain: DGGITQSPKYLFRKEGQNVTLSCEQNLNHDAMYWYRQDPGQGLRLIYYSQIVNDFQKGDIAEGYSVSREKKESFPLTVTSAQKNPTAFYLCASISRDRGIGYTFGSGTRLTVV.

V is TRBV30 and J is TRBJ1-4, with TRBD1 as a possible D gene (6 bases). Trimming left V 3 bases short and J 7 bases short, with 21 bases between. Germline V gives CDR1 GTSNPN, CDR2 SVGIG (reference sequence). There are 16 residues in the CDR3. Here the CDR3 DNA reads TGTGCCTGGAGCTACGGCGCAGGGGAATGGTCTGAAAAACTGTTTTTT. This sequence encodes CAWSYGAGEWSEKLFF. Complete variable domain (other parts from reference TRBV30 and TRBJ1-4): SQTIHQWPATLVQPVGSPLSLECTVEGTSNPNLYWYRQAAGRGLQLLFYSVGIGQISSEVPQNLSASRPQDRQFILSSKKLLLSDSGFYLCAWSYGAGEWSEKLFFGSGTQLSVL.